This TCR beta chain was observed in a study of human T cells and chemical hapten exposure. As for the study in general: The sensitizer, 2% DPC, was used on around 2 cm by around 2 cm of upper inner arm skin. The study's findings and limits: Patch test score was positively correlated with the counts of TCRs that had expanded at PT1.

Time point here: patch test 1, 2 weeks after DPC sensitization. As for treatment: therapeutic diphenylcyclopropenone sensitization with weekly scalp DPC. Unfractionated whole blood was the source from which total RNA was extracted. Patients had alopecia, were aged 18 to 70, and were not pregnant. The CDR3 runs 17 residues. With 4 bases removed from V and 4 bases from J, the gap between germline ends came to 21 bases. Germline CDR1 SGHVS, CDR2 FQNEAQ. TCRdb passed the RACE reads through MiXCR, listing each CDR3 protein once. The data show around 44,000 distinct CDR3 sequences, over 3.5% seen once. The sample holds many counts of this clonotype. Its antigen remains unidentified.

This TCR was recovered from a man aged 50 or older with alopecia areata. Some clones in this sample may be carry-over from other donors' samples. This sequence joins TRBV7-8 and TRBJ2-3, with a tentative D call TRBD2 (7 bases). The starting material was whole blood, obtained in connection with sensitization to the hapten diphenylcyclopropenone (DPC). In DNA, the CDR3 is TGTGCCAGCAGCTCCCTTAGGGGGGAGGGCCGTTCAGATACGCAGTATTTT. The encoded protein is CASSSLRGEGRSDTQYF.